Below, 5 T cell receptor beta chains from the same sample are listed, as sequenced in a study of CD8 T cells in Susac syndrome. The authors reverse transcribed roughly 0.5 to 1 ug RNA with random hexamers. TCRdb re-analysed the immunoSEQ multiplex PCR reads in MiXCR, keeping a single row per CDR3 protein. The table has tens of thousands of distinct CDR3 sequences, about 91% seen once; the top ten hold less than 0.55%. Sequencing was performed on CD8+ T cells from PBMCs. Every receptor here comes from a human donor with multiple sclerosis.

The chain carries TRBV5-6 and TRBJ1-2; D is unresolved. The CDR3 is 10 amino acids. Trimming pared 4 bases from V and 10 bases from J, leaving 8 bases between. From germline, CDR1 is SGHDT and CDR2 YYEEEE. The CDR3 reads CASSKGDYTF. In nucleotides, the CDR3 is TGTGCCAGCAGCAAGGGAGACTACACCTTC.

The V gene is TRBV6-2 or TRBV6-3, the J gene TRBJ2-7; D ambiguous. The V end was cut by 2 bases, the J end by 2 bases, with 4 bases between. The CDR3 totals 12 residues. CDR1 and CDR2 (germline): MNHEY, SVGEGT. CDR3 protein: CASSYNPYEQYF. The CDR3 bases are TGTGCCAGCAGTTACAACCCCTACGAGCAGTACTTC.

CDR3 loop: CASGRRSNQPQHF. The CDR3 nucleotides read TGTGCCAGTGGAAGACGGAGCAATCAGCCCCAGCATTTT. The chain couples TRBV19 to TRBJ1-5; D is ambiguous. Trimming stripped 8 bases from V and 1 base from J, with 9 bases between. The CDR3 consists of 13 residues. The germline V gene has CDR1 LNHDA and CDR2 SQIVND (reference sequence).

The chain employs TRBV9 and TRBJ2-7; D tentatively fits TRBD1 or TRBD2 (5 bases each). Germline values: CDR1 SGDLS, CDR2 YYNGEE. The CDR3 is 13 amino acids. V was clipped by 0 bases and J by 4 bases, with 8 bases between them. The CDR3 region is CASSVAWGYEQYF. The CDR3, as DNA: TGTGCCAGCAGCGTAGCTTGGGGGTACGAGCAGTACTTC.

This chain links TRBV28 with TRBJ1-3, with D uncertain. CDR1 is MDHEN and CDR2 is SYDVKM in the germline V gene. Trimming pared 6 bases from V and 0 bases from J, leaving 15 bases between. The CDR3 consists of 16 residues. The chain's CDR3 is CASRSSGGSSGNTIYF. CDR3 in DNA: TGTGCCAGCAGATCTTCCGGAGGGTCCTCTGGAAACACCATATATTTT.